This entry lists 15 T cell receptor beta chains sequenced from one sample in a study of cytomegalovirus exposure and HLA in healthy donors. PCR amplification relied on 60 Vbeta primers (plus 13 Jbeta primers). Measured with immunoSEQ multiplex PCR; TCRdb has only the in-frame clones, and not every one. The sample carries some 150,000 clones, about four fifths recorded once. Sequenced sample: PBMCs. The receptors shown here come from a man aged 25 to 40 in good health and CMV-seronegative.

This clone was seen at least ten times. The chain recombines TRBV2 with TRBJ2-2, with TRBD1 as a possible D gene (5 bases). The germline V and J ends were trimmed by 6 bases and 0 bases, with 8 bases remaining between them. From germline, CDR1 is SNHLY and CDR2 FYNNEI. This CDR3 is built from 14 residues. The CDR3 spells CASRVGANTGELFF. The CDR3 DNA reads TGTGCCAGCAGGGTAGGGGCGAACACCGGGGAGCTGTTTTTT.

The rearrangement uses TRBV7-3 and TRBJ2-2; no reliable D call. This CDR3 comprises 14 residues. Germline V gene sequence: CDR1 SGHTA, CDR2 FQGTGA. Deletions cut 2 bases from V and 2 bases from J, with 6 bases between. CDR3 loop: CASSLLANTGELFF. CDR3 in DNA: TGTGCCAGCAGCTTATTGGCCAACACCGGGGAGCTGTTTTTT.

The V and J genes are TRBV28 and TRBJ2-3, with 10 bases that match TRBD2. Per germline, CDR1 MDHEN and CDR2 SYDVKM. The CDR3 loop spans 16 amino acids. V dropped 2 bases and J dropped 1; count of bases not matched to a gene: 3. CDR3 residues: CASSLSGRAGTDTQYF. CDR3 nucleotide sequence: TGTGCCAGCAGTTTAAGCGGGAGGGCCGGCACAGATACGCAGTATTTT.

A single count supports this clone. The CDR3 protein is CASSPERGDNEQFF. The CDR3 bases are TGCGCCAGCAGCCCGGAGCGGGGGGACAATGAGCAGTTCTTC. The rearrangement joins TRBV4-1 to TRBJ2-1; TRBD2 matches 9 bases. Trimming took 4 bases from V and 5 from J; bases not matched to a gene: 3. The germline V gene encodes CDR1 MGHRA and CDR2 YSYEKL. This CDR3 contains 14 residues.

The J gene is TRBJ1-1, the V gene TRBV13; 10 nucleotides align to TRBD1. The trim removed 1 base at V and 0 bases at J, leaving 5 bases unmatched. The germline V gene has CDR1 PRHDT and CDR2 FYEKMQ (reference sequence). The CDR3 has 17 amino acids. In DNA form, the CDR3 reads TGTGCCAGCAGCTTAGCCGGGACAGGGGCCATGAACACTGAAGCTTTCTTT. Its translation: CASSLAGTGAMNTEAFF.

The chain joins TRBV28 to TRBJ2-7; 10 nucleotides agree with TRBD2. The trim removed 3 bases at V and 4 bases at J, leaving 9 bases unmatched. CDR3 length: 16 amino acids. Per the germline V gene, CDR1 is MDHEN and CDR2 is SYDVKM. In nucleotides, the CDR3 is TGTGCCAGCAGTTTTCATTCTAGCGGGAGAAAATACGAGCAGTACTTC. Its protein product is CASSFHSSGRKYEQYF.

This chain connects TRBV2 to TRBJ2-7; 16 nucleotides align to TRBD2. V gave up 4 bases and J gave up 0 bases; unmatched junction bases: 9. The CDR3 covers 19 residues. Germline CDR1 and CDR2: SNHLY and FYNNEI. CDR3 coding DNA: TGTGCCAGCAGTGGCCCCGGGACTAGCGGGGGGGGAAGCTCCTACGAGCAGTACTTC. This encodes CASSGPGTSGGGSSYEQYF.

CDR3 sequence: CASRTRGSYGYTF. CDR3 DNA sequence: TGTGCCAGCAGGACCAGGGGAAGCTATGGCTACACCTTC. The chain joins TRBV27 to TRBJ1-2, with TRBD1 as a possible D gene (6 bases). The CDR3 is 13 amino acids. The V end lost 6 bases, the J end lost 4 bases, and 12 bases lay between the germline ends. The V gene's germline CDR1 is MNHEY and CDR2 SMNVEV (reference sequence).

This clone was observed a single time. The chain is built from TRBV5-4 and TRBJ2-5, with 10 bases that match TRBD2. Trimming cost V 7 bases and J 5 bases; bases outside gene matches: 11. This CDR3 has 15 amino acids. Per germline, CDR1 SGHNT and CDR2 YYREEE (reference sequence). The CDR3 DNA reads TGTGCCAGCGCCCCCTCTAGCGGGAGTGGGGAGACCCAGTACTTC. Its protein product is CASAPSSGSGETQYF.

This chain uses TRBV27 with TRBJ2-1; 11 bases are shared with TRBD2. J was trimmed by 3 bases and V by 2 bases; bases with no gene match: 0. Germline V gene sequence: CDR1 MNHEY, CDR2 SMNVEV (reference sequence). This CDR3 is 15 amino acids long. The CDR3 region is CASSLGTSGYNEQFF. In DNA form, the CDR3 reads TGTGCCAGCAGTTTAGGGACTAGCGGCTACAATGAGCAGTTCTTC.

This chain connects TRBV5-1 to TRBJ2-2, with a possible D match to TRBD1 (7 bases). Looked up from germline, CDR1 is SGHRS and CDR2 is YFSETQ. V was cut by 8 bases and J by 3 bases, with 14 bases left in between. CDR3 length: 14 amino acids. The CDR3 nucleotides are TGCGCCAGGCCAGACAGGGAGGACACCGGGGAGCTGTTTTTT. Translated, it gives CARPDREDTGELFF.

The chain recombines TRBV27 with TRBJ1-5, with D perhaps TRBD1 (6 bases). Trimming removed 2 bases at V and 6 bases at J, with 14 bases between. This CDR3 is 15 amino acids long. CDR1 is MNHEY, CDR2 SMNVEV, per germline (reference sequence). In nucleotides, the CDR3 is TGTGCCAGCAGTTTACAGGGGCCGGCTAGTCAGCCCCAGCATTTT. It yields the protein CASSLQGPASQPQHF.

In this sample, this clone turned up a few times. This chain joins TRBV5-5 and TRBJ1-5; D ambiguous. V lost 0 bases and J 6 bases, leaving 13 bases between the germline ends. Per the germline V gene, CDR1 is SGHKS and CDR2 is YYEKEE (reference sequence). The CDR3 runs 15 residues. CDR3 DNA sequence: TGTGCCAGCAGCTTGGATTGGGCAGGCTTTCAGCCCCAGCATTTT. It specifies CASSLDWAGFQPQHF. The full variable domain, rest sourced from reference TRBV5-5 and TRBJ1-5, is DAGVTQSPTHLIKTRGQQVTLRCSPISGHKSVSWYQQVLGQGPQFIFQYYEKEERGRGNFPDRFSARQFPNYSSELNVNALLLGDSALYLCASSLDWAGFQPQHFGDGTRLSIL.

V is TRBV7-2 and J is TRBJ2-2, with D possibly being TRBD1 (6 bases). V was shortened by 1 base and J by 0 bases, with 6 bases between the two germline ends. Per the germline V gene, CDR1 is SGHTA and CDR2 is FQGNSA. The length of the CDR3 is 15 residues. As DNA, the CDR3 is TGTGCCAGCAGCTTAGGGACAGCGAACACCGGGGAGCTGTTTTTT. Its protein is CASSLGTANTGELFF.

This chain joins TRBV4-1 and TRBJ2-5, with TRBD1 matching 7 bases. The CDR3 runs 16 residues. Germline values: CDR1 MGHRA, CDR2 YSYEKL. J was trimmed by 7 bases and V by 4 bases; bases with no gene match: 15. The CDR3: CASSRLLRDSQGTQYF. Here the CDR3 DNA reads TGCGCCAGCAGCCGACTGCTTAGGGACAGCCAGGGGACCCAGTACTTC.